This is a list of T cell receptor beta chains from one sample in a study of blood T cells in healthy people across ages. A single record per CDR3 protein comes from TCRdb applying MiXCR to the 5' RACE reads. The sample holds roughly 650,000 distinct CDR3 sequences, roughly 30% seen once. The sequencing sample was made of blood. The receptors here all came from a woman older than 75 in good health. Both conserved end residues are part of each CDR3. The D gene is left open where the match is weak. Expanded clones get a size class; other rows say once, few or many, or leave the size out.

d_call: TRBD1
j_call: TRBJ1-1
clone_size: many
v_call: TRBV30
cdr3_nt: TGTGCCTGGAGTGCCGGGACAGGGAACACTGAAGCTTTCTTT
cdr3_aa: CAWSAGTGNTEAFF

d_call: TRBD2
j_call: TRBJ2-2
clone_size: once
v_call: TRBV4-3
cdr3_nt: TGCGCCAGCAGTACCTTCGGCGTAGCGGGGGCCGGCGGCGGGGAGCTGTTTTTT
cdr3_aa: CASSTFGVAGAGGGELFF

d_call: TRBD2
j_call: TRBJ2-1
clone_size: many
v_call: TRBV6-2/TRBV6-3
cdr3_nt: TGTGCCAGCAGTTACCAGCGGGGGGAAATTTACAATGAGCAGTTCTTC
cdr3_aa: CASSYQRGEIYNEQFF

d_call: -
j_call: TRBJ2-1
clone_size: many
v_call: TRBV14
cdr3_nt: TGTGCCAGCAGCCCCTTGCTATTTATAACCAATGAGCAGTTCTTC
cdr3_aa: CASSPLLFITNEQFF

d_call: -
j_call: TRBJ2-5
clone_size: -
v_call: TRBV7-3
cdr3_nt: TGTGCCAGCAGACGGACGGTCTGGGATGAGCAGTACTTC
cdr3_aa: CASRRTVWDEQYF

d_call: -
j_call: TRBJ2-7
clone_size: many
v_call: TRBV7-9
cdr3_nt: TGTGCCAGCAGCTTATTTGGGCAGGGGATCGAGCAGTACTTC
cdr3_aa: CASSLFGQGIEQYF

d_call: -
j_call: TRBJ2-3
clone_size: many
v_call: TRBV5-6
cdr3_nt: TGTGCCAGCAGCGGACCGGGACTCGGATCTGTGGATACGCAGTATTTT
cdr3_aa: CASSGPGLGSVDTQYF

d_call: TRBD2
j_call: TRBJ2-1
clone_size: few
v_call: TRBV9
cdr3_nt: TGTGCCAGCAGCGTAGCTCCCCCACTATTAGCGGGGGCGAACCCCTACAATGAGCAGTTCTTC
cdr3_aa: CASSVAPPLLAGANPYNEQFF

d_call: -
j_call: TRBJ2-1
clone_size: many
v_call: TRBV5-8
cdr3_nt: TGTGCCAGCAGCACCCCGGGGTCCAATGAGCAGTTCTTC
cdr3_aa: CASSTPGSNEQFF

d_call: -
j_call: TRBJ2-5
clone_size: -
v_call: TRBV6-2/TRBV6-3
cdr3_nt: TGTGCCAGCAGTTGGATAGGTCAGGGACCGAACAATGAGCAGTACTTC
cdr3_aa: CASSWIGQGPNNEQYF

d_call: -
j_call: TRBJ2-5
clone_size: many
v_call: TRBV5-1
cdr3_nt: TGCGCCAGCAGCTTGGTCGCCACCACCGGGGGAGAGACCCAGTACTTC
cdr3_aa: CASSLVATTGGETQYF

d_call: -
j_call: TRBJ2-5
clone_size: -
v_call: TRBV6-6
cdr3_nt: TGTGCCAGCAGTTACTCTGACAATCATGAGCAGTACTTC
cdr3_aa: CASSYSDNHEQYF

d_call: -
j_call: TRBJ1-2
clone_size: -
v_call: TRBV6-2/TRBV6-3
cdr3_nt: TGTGCCGGCAGTTACAACGATGGGGGCTACACCTTC
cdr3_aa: CAGSYNDGGYTF

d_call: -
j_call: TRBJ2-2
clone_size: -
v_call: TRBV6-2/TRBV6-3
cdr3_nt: TGTGCCAGCAGCCGGGGCTCCGGGGAGCGGTTTTTT
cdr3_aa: CASSRGSGERFF

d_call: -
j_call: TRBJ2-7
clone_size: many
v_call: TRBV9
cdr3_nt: TGTGCCAGCAGCGTAGCAGAAAACCACTACGAGCAGTACTTC
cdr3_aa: CASSVAENHYEQYF

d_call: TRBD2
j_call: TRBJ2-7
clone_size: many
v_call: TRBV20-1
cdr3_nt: TGCAGTGCTAGGCAACTAGCGGGGATCTCCTACGAGCAGTACTTC
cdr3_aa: CSARQLAGISYEQYF

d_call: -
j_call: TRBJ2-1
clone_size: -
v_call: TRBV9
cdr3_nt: TGTGCCAGCAGCGTAGCTTCGGGCAGTAAGCAGTTCTTC
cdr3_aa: CASSVASGSKQFF

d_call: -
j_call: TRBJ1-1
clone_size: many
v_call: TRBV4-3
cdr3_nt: TGCGCCAGCAGCCGAGTACAGGGTGAAGCTTTCTTT
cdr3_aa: CASSRVQGEAFF

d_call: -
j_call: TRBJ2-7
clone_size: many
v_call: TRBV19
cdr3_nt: TGTGCCAGTAGTATGGGGTACGAGCAGTACTTC
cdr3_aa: CASSMGYEQYF

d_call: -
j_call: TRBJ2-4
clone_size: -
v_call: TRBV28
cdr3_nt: TGTGCCAGCAAGGAAGGGTATGGCAAAAACATTCAGTACTTC
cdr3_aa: CASKEGYGKNIQYF

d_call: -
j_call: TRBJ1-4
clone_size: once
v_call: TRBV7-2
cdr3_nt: TGTGCCAGCAGCTTAGAAGCACGTCACGATGAAAAACTGTTTTTT
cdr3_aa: CASSLEARHDEKLFF

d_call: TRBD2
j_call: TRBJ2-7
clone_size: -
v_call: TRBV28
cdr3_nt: TGTGCCAGCAGTTTATCCGGCGGGAGCGGTCAGTACTTC
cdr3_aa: CASSLSGGSGQYF

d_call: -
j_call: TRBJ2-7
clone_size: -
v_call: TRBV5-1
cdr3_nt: TGCGCCAGCAGCTTGGGGTCTCCGGCCGGGGACCAGTACTTC
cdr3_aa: CASSLGSPAGDQYF

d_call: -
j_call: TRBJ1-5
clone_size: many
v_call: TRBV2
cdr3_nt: TGTGCCAGCAGGCTCGACAGTAGCAATCAGCCCCAGCATTTT
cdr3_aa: CASRLDSSNQPQHF

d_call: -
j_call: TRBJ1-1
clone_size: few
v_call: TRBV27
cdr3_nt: TGTGCCAGCAGTATGGCCGGGACGGTGAACACTGAAGCTTTCTTT
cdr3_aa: CASSMAGTVNTEAFF

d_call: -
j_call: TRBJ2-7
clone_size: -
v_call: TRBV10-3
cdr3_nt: TGTGCCATCGGAGATGACAGGCCTGGGGGCGAGCAGTACTTC
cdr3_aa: CAIGDDRPGGEQYF

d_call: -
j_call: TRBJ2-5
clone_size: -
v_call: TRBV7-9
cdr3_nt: TGTGCCAGCAGCTCCCAAGAGGCCCAGTACTTC
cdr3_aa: CASSSQEAQYF

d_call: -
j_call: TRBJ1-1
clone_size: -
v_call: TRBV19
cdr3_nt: TGTGCCAGTAGAGACAGAAACACTGAAGCTTTCTTT
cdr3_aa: CASRDRNTEAFF

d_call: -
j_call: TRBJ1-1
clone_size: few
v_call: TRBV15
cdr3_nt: TGTGCCACCAGTAGGAGGTACGCGGGTGAAGCTTTCTTT
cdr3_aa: CATSRRYAGEAFF

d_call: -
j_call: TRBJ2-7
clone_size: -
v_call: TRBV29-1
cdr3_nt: TGCAGCGTAACACAGAACTCCTACGAGCAGTACTTC
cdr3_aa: CSVTQNSYEQYF

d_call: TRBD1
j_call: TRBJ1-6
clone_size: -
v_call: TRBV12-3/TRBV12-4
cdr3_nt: TGTGCCAGCAGTCTCAGGGGGCGGAATTCACCCCTCCACTTT
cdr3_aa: CASSLRGRNSPLHF

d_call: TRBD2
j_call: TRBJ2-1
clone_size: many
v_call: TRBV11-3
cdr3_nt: TGTGCCAGCAGCTTAGACGCGGGGGGGCCAGGTCGGGAGCAGTTCTTC
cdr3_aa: CASSLDAGGPGREQFF

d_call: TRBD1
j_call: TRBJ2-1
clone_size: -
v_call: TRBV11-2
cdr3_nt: TGTGCCAGCACCCCACCGGGACAGGGGTACAATGAGCAGTTCTTC
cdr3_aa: CASTPPGQGYNEQFF

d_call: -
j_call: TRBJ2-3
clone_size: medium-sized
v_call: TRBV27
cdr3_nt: TGTGCCATAAAAGGAGGGTACACAGATACGCAGTATTTT
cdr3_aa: CAIKGGYTDTQYF

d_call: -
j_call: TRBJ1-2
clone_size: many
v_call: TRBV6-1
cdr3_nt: TGTGCCAGCATGCCGACGACGGGGGGCTACTATGGCTACACCTTC
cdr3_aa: CASMPTTGGYYGYTF

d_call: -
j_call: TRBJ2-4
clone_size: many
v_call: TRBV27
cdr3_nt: TGTGCCAGCAGTCCCGATGGGGGGCCATTAGCCAAAAACATTCAGTACTTC
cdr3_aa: CASSPDGGPLAKNIQYF

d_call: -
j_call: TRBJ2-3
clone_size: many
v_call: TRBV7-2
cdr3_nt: TGTGCCAGCAGCTTAGCGGGGCCATTAGATACGCAGTATTTT
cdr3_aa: CASSLAGPLDTQYF

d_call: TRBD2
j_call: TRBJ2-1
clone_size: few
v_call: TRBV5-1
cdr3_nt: TGCGCCAGCAGGGTCCGGACTAGCGGTTACAATGAGCAGTTCTTC
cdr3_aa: CASRVRTSGYNEQFF

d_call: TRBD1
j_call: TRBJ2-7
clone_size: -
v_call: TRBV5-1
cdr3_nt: TGCGCCAGCAGCTCTGTGACAGGGCTCGAGCAGTACTTC
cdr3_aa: CASSSVTGLEQYF

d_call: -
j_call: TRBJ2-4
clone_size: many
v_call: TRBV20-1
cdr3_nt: TGCAGTGCCCATGGTGGGGGCAGAATAGCCAAAAACATTCAGTACTTC
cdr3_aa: CSAHGGGRIAKNIQYF

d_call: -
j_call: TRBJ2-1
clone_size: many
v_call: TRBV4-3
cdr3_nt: TGCGCCAGCAGCCAGGAATCGGGCCAGCGGATCTACAATGAGCAGTTCTTC
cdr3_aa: CASSQESGQRIYNEQFF

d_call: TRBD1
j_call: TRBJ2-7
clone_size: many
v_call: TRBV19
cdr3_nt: TGTGCCAGTAGGCCCACCGGGACAGGGACCTACGAGCAGTACTTC
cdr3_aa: CASRPTGTGTYEQYF

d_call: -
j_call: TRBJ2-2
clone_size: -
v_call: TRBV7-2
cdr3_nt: TGTGCCAGCAGCATAGCCCCCCCGTCTGGCGCCGGGGAGCTGTTTTTT
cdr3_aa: CASSIAPPSGAGELFF

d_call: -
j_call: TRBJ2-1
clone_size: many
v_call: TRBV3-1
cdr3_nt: TGTGCCAGCAGCCAAGAAGGGCGAGGACTGTCTACCTACAATGAGCAGTTCTTC
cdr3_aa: CASSQEGRGLSTYNEQFF

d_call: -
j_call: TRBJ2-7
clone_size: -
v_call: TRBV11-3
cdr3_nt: TGTGCCAGCAGCTTAGATGGGGGAAGCTCCTACAATGAGCAGTACTTC
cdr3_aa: CASSLDGGSSYNEQYF

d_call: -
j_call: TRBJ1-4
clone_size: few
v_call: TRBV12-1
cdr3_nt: TGTGCCAGCAGCTTTGCCCGGTGGGACAGGGGGCGAGGTAATGAAAAACTGTTTTTT
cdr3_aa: CASSFARWDRGRGNEKLFF